This TCR beta chain was observed in a study of T-cell reconstitution after alpha-beta-depleted transplantation in children. Study-wide results and limits: Several patients had high TCRbeta diversity at day 60; it came from surviving recipient T cells and thymic progenitors.

V was pared by 6 bases and J by 5 bases, with 9 bases of the junction left unmatched. Germline V CDR1 and CDR2: SEHNR, FQNEAQ (reference sequence). This CDR3 spans 15 amino acids. Unique molecular identifiers were incorporated into the prepared TCRbeta library. TCRdb passed the PCR reads through MiXCR, listing each CDR3 protein once. The sample includes roughly 76,000 distinct CDR3 sequences, roughly 10% of them seen just once. To note about this clonotype: Its antigen is unidentified.

Sequences were derived from PBMCs, sampled before TCRalphabeta/CD19-depleted stem cell transplant. The chain uses TRBV7-9 and TRBJ2-7; TRBD1 agrees at 11 bases. The clonotype originates from a boy between 10 and 17 years old with acute myeloid leukemia, due to receive a stem cell transplant. DNA for the CDR3: TGTGCCAGCAGTCCCGGACAGGGGGCGAGAGACGAGCAGTACTTC. This encodes CASSPGQGARDEQYF.